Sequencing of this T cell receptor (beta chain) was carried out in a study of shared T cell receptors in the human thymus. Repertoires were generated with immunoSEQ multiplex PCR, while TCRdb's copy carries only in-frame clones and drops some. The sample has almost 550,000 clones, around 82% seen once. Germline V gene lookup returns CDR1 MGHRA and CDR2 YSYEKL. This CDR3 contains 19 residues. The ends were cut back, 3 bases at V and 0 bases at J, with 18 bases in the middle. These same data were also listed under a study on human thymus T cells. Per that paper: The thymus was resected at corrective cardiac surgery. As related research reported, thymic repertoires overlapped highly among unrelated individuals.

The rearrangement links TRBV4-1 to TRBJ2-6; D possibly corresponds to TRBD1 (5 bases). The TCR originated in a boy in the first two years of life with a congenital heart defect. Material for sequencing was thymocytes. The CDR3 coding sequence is TGCGCCAGCAGCCAGGTTGACAGAAGACGCTCCTCTGGGGCCAACGTCCTGACTTTC. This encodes CASSQVDRRRSSGANVLTF.